This passage covers 30 T cell receptor beta chains from one sample sequenced in a study of T cells in Graves' hyperthyroidism and ophthalmopathy. What was amplified from RNA transcripts were TCR beta CDR3 regions. The study used the HTBI primer set for a first-round RT-PCR of the TCR CDR3. MiXCR, run by TCRdb on the multiplex PCR reads, gives a single entry per CDR3 protein. The data show around 350,000 distinct CDR3 sequences, 15% to 20% seen once. Sequenced: blood. Receptor source: a woman aged 18 to 35 with Graves' hyperthyroidism.

The V gene is TRBV12-3 or TRBV12-4, the J gene TRBJ1-2; D is perhaps TRBD1 (5 bases). The CDR3 is made up of 14 amino acids. V dropped 5 bases and J dropped 5 bases, with 15 bases sitting between them. CDR3 sequence: CASSQGTVGYGYTF. The CDR3 coding sequence is TGTGCCAGCAGTCAAGGGACGGTCGGGTATGGCTACACCTTC.

This clonotype was observed at least ten times. The J gene is TRBJ2-2, the V gene TRBV27; unclear D gene. The CDR3 runs 13 residues. V was clipped by 3 bases and J by 4 bases, with 6 bases between them. CDR1 is MNHEY, CDR2 SMNVEV, per germline (reference sequence). The CDR3 DNA reads TGTGCCAGCAGTTTTGTTGCCACCGGGGAGCTGTTTTTT. It codes for CASSFVATGELFF.

This clonotype was counted many times. The chain combines TRBV5-6 with TRBJ1-5; maybe TRBD1 (5 bases). This CDR3 has 15 amino acids. Germline CDR1 and CDR2: SGHDT and YYEEEE. Trimming removed 1 base from V and 7 bases from J, with 15 bases in between. The CDR3 reads CASSLRQGKLQPQHF. The CDR3 DNA reads as TGTGCCAGCAGCTTGCGGCAGGGAAAACTCCAGCCCCAGCATTTT.

Many counts were recorded for this clonotype. This sequence joins TRBV5-1 and TRBJ2-5; D is perhaps TRBD2 (5 bases). The CDR3 spans 14 residues. Germline V gene lookup returns CDR1 SGHRS and CDR2 YFSETQ. V lost 0 bases to trimming and J lost 3 bases, with 9 bases between them. CDR3 sequence (DNA): TGCGCCAGCAGCTTGGGTCGGGAAAAAGAGACCCAGTACTTC. It yields the protein CASSLGREKETQYF.

This clonotype occurred many times. The CDR3 here is CASSLKAHEQYF. The CDR3 DNA reads TGTGCCAGCAGCCTAAAAGCGCACGAGCAGTACTTC. The chain uses TRBV7-8 and TRBJ2-7; D call uncertain. CDR3 size: 12 residues. Germline-derived CDR1 and CDR2 are SGHVS and FQNEAQ. Trimming removed 5 bases from V and 5 bases from J, with 10 bases in between.

Ten or more counts support this clonotype. The gene calls are TRBV11-3 and TRBJ1-6, with D hard to call. This CDR3 comprises 13 residues. V was cut by 6 bases and J by 8 bases, with 11 bases left in between. The germline CDR1 and CDR2 sequences are SGHNT and YENEEA. CDR3 sequence reads: CASSYRWDSPLHF. CDR3 nucleotide sequence: TGTGCCAGCAGTTACCGTTGGGATTCACCCCTCCACTTT.

Notes on this clonotype: A single base separates this from a much larger clone, so it may be a read error. The rearrangement links TRBV3-1 to TRBJ2-5, with D hard to call. This CDR3 has 13 amino acids. Germline assignment: CDR1 LGHDT and CDR2 YNNKEL (reference sequence). The CDR3 protein is CASSQAFGETRYF. CDR3 nucleotides: TGTGCCAGCAGCCAAGCTTTCGGAGAGACCCGGTACTTC.

The table lists this clonotype with many counts. The chain recombines TRBV30 with TRBJ1-2; D unclear. In germline, CDR1 is GTSNPN, CDR2 SVGIG (reference sequence). This CDR3 has 12 residues. Trimming left V 3 bases short and J 5 bases short, with 10 bases between. The CDR3 is CAWSASLYGYTF. The DNA of the CDR3 is TGTGCCTGGAGCGCCTCATTGTATGGCTACACCTTC.

The sample holds many counts of this clonotype. This sequence joins TRBV11-2 and TRBJ2-3; 12 nucleotides agree with TRBD2. V dropped 3 bases and J dropped 4; count of bases not matched to a gene: 5. The CDR3 extends over 16 amino acids. Germline lookup yields CDR1 SGHAT and CDR2 FQNNGV. CDR3 protein: CASSLRLAGESDTQYF. For the CDR3, the DNA is TGTGCCAGCAGCTTGAGACTAGCGGGGGAATCAGATACGCAGTATTTT.

This clonotype was seen more than once but under ten times. The CDR3 region has the DNA TGTGCCAGCAGCCCGAGCGAGAGGCAGCCCCAGCATTTT. Translation gives CASSPSERQPQHF. The chain is built from TRBV4-2 and TRBJ1-5; D remains unclear. V shed 4 bases and J shed 7 bases, with 11 bases lying between them. The germline V gene has CDR1 LGHNA and CDR2 YNFKEQ. The CDR3 covers 13 residues.

This clonotype was seen many times. The chain uses TRBV10-1 and TRBJ1-5; D not resolved. V lost 7 bases and J lost 9, with 4 bases in between. The CDR3 has 9 amino acids. Germline CDR1 WNHNN, CDR2 SYGVQD (reference sequence). The CDR3 loop is CASKPPQHF. CDR3 DNA: TGCGCCAGCAAGCCGCCCCAGCATTTT.

The table lists this clonotype with many counts. This rearrangement joins TRBV5-1 to TRBJ2-7; maybe TRBD1 (5 bases). The CDR3 sequence is 14 residues long. Germline V CDR1 and CDR2: SGHRS, YFSETQ. The V end lost 0 bases, the J end lost 3 bases, and 10 bases lay between the germline ends. This chain's CDR3 is CASSLGSTGYEQYF. CDR3 coding DNA: TGCGCCAGCAGCTTGGGTAGTACAGGCTACGAGCAGTACTTC.

The table lists this clonotype with a few counts. The chain uses TRBV3-1 and TRBJ1-1; D call uncertain. CDR3 length: 14 amino acids. Germline assignment: CDR1 LGHDT and CDR2 YNNKEL (reference sequence). V shed 4 bases and J shed 1 base, with 10 bases lying between them. The CDR3 DNA sequence: TGTGCCAGCAGCCCGTTTGGGCCGAACACTGAAGCTTTCTTT. It codes for CASSPFGPNTEAFF.

The chain joins TRBV5-8 to TRBJ1-1; possible D gene TRBD1, 5 bases. The V gene lost 4 bases and the J gene lost 2 bases, with 15 bases spanning the gap. The CDR3 sequence is 15 residues long. CDR1 SGHTS and CDR2 YDEGEE come from the germline V gene. CDR3 bases: TGTGCCAGCAGCCAAATCGGGGGTGCAAACACTGAAGCTTTCTTT. This gives the protein CASSQIGGANTEAFF.

This clonotype showed up many times. The V call is TRBV20-1, the J call TRBJ2-7, with a weak D call TRBD2 (5 bases). The CDR3 is 13 residues long. Germline CDR1 reads DFQATT; CDR2 reads SNEGSKA (reference sequence). V was clipped by 6 bases and J by 4 bases, with 16 bases between them. This chain's CDR3 is CSAEGRDRYEQYF. The CDR3 DNA reads TGCAGTGCAGAGGGTCGAGACCGATACGAGCAGTACTTC.

This clonotype was found a few times. CDR3 loop: CAWSLATDQPQHF. The CDR3, as DNA: TGTGCCTGGAGCCTAGCGACGGATCAGCCCCAGCATTTT. The chain recombines TRBV30 with TRBJ1-5; D call uncertain. V lost 3 bases to trimming and J lost 5 bases, with 11 bases between them. This CDR3 region has 13 residues. Germline V gene lookup returns CDR1 GTSNPN and CDR2 SVGIG (reference sequence).

This clonotype was detected ten times or more. This chain links TRBV28 with TRBJ2-7; 7 bases are shared with TRBD1. Losses at the gene ends were 3 bases for V and 3 bases for J; bases not matched to a gene: 5. CDR1 is MDHEN, CDR2 SYDVKM, per germline. The CDR3 has 14 amino acids. The DNA of the CDR3 is TGTGCCAGCAGTTTCCCCCGGGACAGCTACGAGCAGTACTTC. This sequence encodes CASSFPRDSYEQYF.

This clonotype was picked up many times. The chain has TRBV20-1 and TRBJ1-6, with D unclear. The CDR3 contains 14 residues. Per the germline V gene, CDR1 is DFQATT and CDR2 is SNEGSKA (reference sequence). V lost 6 bases, J lost 5 bases, and 14 bases lay in between. The chain's CDR3 is CSALVAYNNSPLHF. DNA of the CDR3: TGCAGTGCCCTTGTCGCCTACAATAATTCACCCCTCCACTTT.

This clonotype was recorded many times. This chain uses TRBV29-1 with TRBJ1-2; 7 nucleotides line up with TRBD1. Trimming took 4 bases from V and 0 from J; bases not matched to a gene: 5. The CDR3 runs to 14 residues. Germline CDR1 SQVTM, CDR2 ANQGSEA. The CDR3 region has the DNA TGCAGCGTTGGTGGGACAGACACTAACTATGGCTACACCTTC. Translating gives CSVGGTDTNYGYTF.

The table lists this clonotype with many counts. V usage is TRBV7-8 and J usage is TRBJ2-5; no clear D gene. The CDR3 has 14 amino acids. The ends were cut back, 0 bases at V and 1 base at J, with 6 bases in the middle. Germline loops: CDR1 SGHVS, CDR2 FQNEAQ. CDR3 sequence reads: CASSLAFSQETQYF. DNA of the CDR3: TGTGCCAGCAGCTTAGCGTTCTCCCAAGAGACCCAGTACTTC.

This clonotype was seen many times. This chain links TRBV12-3 or TRBV12-4 with TRBJ2-2; no clear D gene. V shed 6 bases and J shed 3 bases, with 17 bases lying between them. The CDR3 contains 16 residues. CDR3 nucleotides: TGTGCCAGCAGCCCAACCCAACAGCCAGACACCGGGGAGCTGTTTTTT. Its protein is CASSPTQQPDTGELFF.

This clonotype has only a few counts. The rearrangement links TRBV7-2 to TRBJ1-2; perhaps TRBD1 as D (5 bases). Germline V gene lookup returns CDR1 SGHTA and CDR2 FQGNSA. The CDR3 is made up of 14 amino acids. V dropped 5 bases and J dropped 3 bases, with 13 bases sitting between them. The CDR3 here is CASSPVRAYYGYTF. CDR3 DNA sequence: TGTGCCAGCAGCCCAGTCAGGGCGTACTATGGCTACACCTTC.

This clonotype was seen at least ten times. This chain uses TRBV6-5 with TRBJ2-7; perhaps TRBD1 as D (7 bases). The CDR3 consists of 14 residues. CDR1 is MNHEY and CDR2 is SVGAGI in the germline V gene. With 0 bases removed from V and 9 bases from J, the gap between germline ends came to 15 bases. The CDR3 protein is CASSYSAGGNGQYF. Written as DNA, the CDR3 is TGTGCCAGCAGTTACTCCGCAGGGGGGAATGGGCAGTACTTC.

A remark on this clonotype: With a much larger clone just one base away, this may be a read error. The chain links TRBV10-3 to TRBJ1-1; perhaps TRBD1 as D (5 bases). The CDR3 has 14 residues. CDR1 ENHRY and CDR2 SYGVKD come from the germline V gene. DNA for the CDR3: TGTGCCATCAGTGAGTACGGGGCCAGGACTGAAGCTTGCTTT. Its translation is CAISEYGARTEACF.

This clonotype was seen only a few times. V usage is TRBV28 and J usage is TRBJ1-6; unclear D gene. Germline CDR1 and CDR2: MDHEN and SYDVKM. V lost 6 bases, J lost 10 bases, and 19 bases lay in between. The CDR3 has 15 residues. The CDR3 region is CASSPLGRPHSPLHF. DNA of the CDR3: TGTGCCAGCAGCCCCCTCGGACGTCCCCACTCACCCCTCCACTTT.

The chain uses TRBV4-1 and TRBJ1-1; a possible D gene is TRBD1 (5 bases). The CDR3 has 18 amino acids. Germline CDR1 MGHRA, CDR2 YSYEKL. V gave up 0 bases and J gave up 0 bases, with 17 bases separating them. The CDR3 coding sequence is TGCGCCAGCAGCCAAGAGGGTGGCAGGGCTATAATGAACACTGAAGCTTTCTTT. Its protein product is CASSQEGGRAIMNTEAFF.

This clonotype was picked up many times. The chain uses TRBV12-3 or TRBV12-4 and TRBJ1-1; D is unresolved. The CDR3 loop spans 14 amino acids. With 1 base removed from V and 0 bases from J, the gap between germline ends came to 6 bases. CDR3 protein: CASSLGVVNTEAFF. Written as DNA, the CDR3 is TGTGCCAGCAGTTTAGGTGTAGTGAACACTGAAGCTTTCTTT.

This clonotype was seen many times. The chain has TRBV28 and TRBJ2-7; a possible D gene is TRBD2 (6 bases). The germline V gene has CDR1 MDHEN and CDR2 SYDVKM. The CDR3 covers 15 residues. The V and J ends lost 3 bases and 2 bases respectively, with 14 bases between them. The CDR3 sequence: CASSLEGRVTYEQYF. CDR3 DNA: TGTGCCAGCAGTTTGGAGGGCAGGGTAACCTACGAGCAGTACTTC.

This clonotype was detected only a few times. The rearrangement uses TRBV18 and TRBJ1-3; D remains ambiguous. The length of the CDR3 is 15 residues. Germline lookup yields CDR1 KGHSH and CDR2 LQKENI. V dropped 5 bases and J dropped 4 bases, with 15 bases sitting between them. The CDR3 sequence is CASSDGRTAGNTIYF. CDR3 sequence (DNA): TGTGCCAGCTCAGACGGCAGAACGGCCGGAAACACCATATATTTT.

The sample holds many counts of this clonotype. The rearrangement uses TRBV24-1 and TRBJ1-1; D is perhaps TRBD1 (5 bases). Germline V gene sequence: CDR1 KGHDR, CDR2 SFDVKD. Trimming removed 9 bases at V and 4 bases at J, with 8 bases between. The CDR3 runs to 11 residues. The CDR3 bases are TGTGCCACCCAAAGGGGCACTGAAGCTTTCTTT. Protein: CATQRGTEAFF.